The entry below gives a single T cell receptor beta chain sequence along with its context. Antigen specificity is unknown. The PCR employed 60 Vbeta primers together with 13 Jbeta primers. The assay was immunoSEQ multiplex PCR, and TCRdb's table has in-frame clones only and misses some. The repertoire has 200,000 or so clones, around 87% of them found once; the top ten carry 1% to 1.5%. This record belongs to a study of cytomegalovirus exposure and HLA in healthy donors. Notes on the study in general: Per a later analysis, about 17,000 TCR beta sequences showed association with HLA alleles at 0.05 false discovery rate. Accurate HLA-A and HLA-B prediction from TCR beta sequences was reported for most subjects. A link between a missense DCLRE1C variant and TCR beta V- and J-gene trimming emerged from a later analysis.

CDR3 length equals 15 residues. The germline V gene has CDR1 SGHRS and CDR2 YFSETQ. Trimming at V came to 3 bases and at J to 1 base, leaving 3 bases not matched to a gene. This rearrangement joins TRBV5-1 to TRBJ1-1; 10 bases are a match to TRBD1. The sequenced material came from PBMCs. This TCR derives from a man aged 30-40 years in good health and CMV-seronegative. The DNA for the CDR3 is TGCGCCAGCAGCTCGGGACAGGGGAGGAACACTGAAGCTTTCTTT. As protein: CASSSGQGRNTEAFF.